This entry lists 6 T cell receptor beta chains sequenced from one sample in a study of T cells in Graves' hyperthyroidism and ophthalmopathy. Amplification of TCR beta CDR3 regions was performed using RNA transcripts as template. With the HTBI primer set, the TCR CDR3 went through a first round of RT-PCR. TCRdb used MiXCR to reprocess the multiplex PCR reads, holding one entry per CDR3 protein. There are hundreds of thousands of distinct CDR3 sequences in the sample; 15% to 20% occur only once, and about 3.5% lies in the top ten. Sequenced material: blood. Every receptor here comes from a woman aged 40 to 50 with Graves' ophthalmopathy.

This clonotype was recorded many times. The rearrangement uses TRBV3-1 and TRBJ2-5, with TRBD1 identical over 12 bases. The CDR3 extends over 12 amino acids. The germline V gene has CDR1 LGHDT and CDR2 YNNKEL (reference sequence). The V segment lost 3 bases and the J segment 13 bases; nucleotides outside the gene matches: 3. The CDR3 coding sequence is TGTGCCAGCAGCCACGGGACAGGGGGCTGGTACTTC. As protein: CASSHGTGGWYF.

This clonotype was observed a few times. J is TRBJ2-1 and V is TRBV19, with 9 bases fitting TRBD2. Germline V gene lookup returns CDR1 LNHDA and CDR2 SQIVND (reference sequence). The CDR3 is 16 residues long. The V and J ends lost 4 bases and 4 bases, in that order; junction bases with no gene match: 8. The CDR3 here is CASSTSLAGTYNEQFF. CDR3 in DNA: TGTGCCAGTAGTACATCCCTAGCGGGAACGTACAATGAGCAGTTCTTC. Full variable domain (remainder filled in from reference TRBV19 and TRBJ2-1): DGGITQSPKYLFRKEGQNVTLSCEQNLNHDAMYWYRQDPGQGLRLIYYSQIVNDFQKGDIAEGYSVSREKKESFPLTVTSAQKNPTAFYLCASSTSLAGTYNEQFFGPGTRLTVL.

The table lists this clonotype with a few counts. The chain recombines TRBV4-1 with TRBJ1-4, with unresolved D. Germline CDR1 is MGHRA and CDR2 is YSYEKL. This CDR3 spans 15 amino acids. With 4 bases removed from V and 7 bases from J, the gap between germline ends came to 16 bases. The CDR3 DNA is TGCGCCAGCAGCCGACCATTAGAGGTGGCTGAAAAACTGTTTTTT. Translated: CASSRPLEVAEKLFF.

Many counts were recorded for this clonotype. The gene calls are TRBV11-1 and TRBJ2-3; D uncertain. Germline V lookup: CDR1 SGHAT, CDR2 FQDESV (reference sequence). CDR3 length: 14 amino acids. Trimming shortened V by 1 base and J by 8 bases, and 13 bases separated the two germline ends. Written as DNA, the CDR3 is TGTGCCAGCAGCTTAGAGGTGGTCGGCTTTACGCAGTATTTT. It codes for CASSLEVVGFTQYF.

This clonotype has just a few counts. Mismatch with germline at one junction end may stem from a read error. The chain employs TRBV29-1 and TRBJ1-5, with D possibly TRBD1 on 6 matching bases. The germline V gene encodes CDR1 SQVTM and CDR2 ANQGSEA. There are 13 residues in the CDR3. CDR3 residues: CSVAGVRNQPQQF. The DNA of the CDR3 is TGCAGCGTTGCAGGGGTCCGCAATCAGCCCCAGCAATTT.

This clonotype was counted many times. The genes are TRBV7-8 and TRBJ1-5; TRBD1 matches 7 bases. Trimming at V came to 2 bases and at J to 3 bases, leaving 10 bases not matched to a gene. Germline CDR1 SGHVS, CDR2 FQNEAQ. The CDR3 loop spans 17 amino acids. The CDR3 here is CASSLTGAVGPNQPQHF. DNA for the CDR3: TGTGCCAGCAGCTTAACAGGGGCTGTGGGGCCCAATCAGCCCCAGCATTTT.